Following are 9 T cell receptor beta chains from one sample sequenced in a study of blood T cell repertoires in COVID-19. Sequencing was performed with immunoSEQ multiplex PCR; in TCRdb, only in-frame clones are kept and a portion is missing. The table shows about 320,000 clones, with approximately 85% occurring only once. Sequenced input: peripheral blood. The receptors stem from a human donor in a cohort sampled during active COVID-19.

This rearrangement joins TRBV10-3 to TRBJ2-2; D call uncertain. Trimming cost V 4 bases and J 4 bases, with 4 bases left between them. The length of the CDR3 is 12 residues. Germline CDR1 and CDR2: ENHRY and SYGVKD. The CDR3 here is CAISVLTGELFF. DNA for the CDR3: TGTGCCATCAGTGTCCTCACCGGGGAGCTGTTTTTT.

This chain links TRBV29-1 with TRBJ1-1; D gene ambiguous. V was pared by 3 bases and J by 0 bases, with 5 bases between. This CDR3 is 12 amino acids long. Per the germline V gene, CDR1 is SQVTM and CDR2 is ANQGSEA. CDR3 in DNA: TGCAGCGTTGACAGAATGAACACTGAAGCTTTCTTT. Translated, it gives CSVDRMNTEAFF. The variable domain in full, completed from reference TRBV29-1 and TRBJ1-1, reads SAVISQKPSRDICQRGTSLTIQCQVDSQVTMMFWYRQQPGQSLTLIATANQGSEATYESGFVIDKFPISRPNLTFSTLTVSNMSPEDSSIYLCSVDRMNTEAFFGQGTRLTVV.

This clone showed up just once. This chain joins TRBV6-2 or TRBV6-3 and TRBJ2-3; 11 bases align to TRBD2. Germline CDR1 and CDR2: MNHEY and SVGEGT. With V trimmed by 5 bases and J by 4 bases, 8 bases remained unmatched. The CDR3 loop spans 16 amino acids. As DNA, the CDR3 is TGTGCCAGCAGTCGTAGCGGGGGGGCTGGTGCAGATACGCAGTATTTT. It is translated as CASSRSGGAGADTQYF.

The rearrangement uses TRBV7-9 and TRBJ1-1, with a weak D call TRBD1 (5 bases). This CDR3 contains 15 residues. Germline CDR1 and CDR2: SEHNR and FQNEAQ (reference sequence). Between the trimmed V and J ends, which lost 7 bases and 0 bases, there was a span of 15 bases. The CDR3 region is CASTTPQGMNTEAFF. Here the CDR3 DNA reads TGTGCCAGCACCACACCGCAGGGTATGAACACTGAAGCTTTCTTT. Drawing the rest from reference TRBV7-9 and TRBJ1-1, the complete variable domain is DTGVSQNPRHKITKRGQNVTFRCDPISEHNRLYWYRQTLGQGPEFLTYFQNEAQLEKSRLLSDRFSAERPKGSFSTLEIQRTEQGDSAMYLCASTTPQGMNTEAFFGQGTRLTVV.

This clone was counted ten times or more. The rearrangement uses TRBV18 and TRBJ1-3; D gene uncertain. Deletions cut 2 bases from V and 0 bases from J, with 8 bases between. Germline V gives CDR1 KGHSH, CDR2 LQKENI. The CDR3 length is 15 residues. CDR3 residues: CASSPYTFSGNTIYF. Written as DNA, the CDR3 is TGTGCCAGCTCACCATACACATTCTCTGGAAACACCATATATTTT. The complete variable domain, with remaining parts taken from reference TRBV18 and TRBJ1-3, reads NAGVMQNPRHLVRRRGQEARLRCSPMKGHSHVYWYRQLPEEGLKFMVYLQKENIIDESGMPKERFSAEFPKEGPSILRIQQVVRGDSAAYFCASSPYTFSGNTIYFGEGSWLTVV.

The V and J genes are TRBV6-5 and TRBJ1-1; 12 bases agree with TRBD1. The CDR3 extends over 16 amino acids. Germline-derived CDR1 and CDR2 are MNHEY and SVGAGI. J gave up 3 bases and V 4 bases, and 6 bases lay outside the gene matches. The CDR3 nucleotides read TGTGCCAGCAGTTCGGGACAGGGGGCGGTCGACACTGAAGCTTTCTTT. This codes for CASSSGQGAVDTEAFF.

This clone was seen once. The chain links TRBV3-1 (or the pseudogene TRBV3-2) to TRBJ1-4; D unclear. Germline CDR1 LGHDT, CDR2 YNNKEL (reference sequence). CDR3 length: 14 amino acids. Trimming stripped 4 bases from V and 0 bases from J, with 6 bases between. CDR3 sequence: CASSPVATNEKLFF. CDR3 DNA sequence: TGTGCCAGCAGCCCTGTAGCAACTAATGAAAAACTGTTTTTT.

The CDR3 DNA is TGTGCCAGCAGCCTCAGGGGAAACGATGAAAAACTGTTTTTT. Protein sequence: CASSLRGNDEKLFF. V is TRBV9 and J is TRBJ1-4, with D possibly being TRBD1 (6 bases). V was shortened by 4 bases and J by 6 bases, with 13 bases between the two germline ends. Germline values: CDR1 SGDLS, CDR2 YYNGEE. The CDR3 consists of 14 residues.

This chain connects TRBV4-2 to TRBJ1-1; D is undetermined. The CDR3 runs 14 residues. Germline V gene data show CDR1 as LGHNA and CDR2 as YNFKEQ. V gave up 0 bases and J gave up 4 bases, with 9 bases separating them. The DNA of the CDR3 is TGTGCCAGCAGCCAAGATAGTTTTGGCACTGAAGCTTTCTTT. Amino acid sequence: CASSQDSFGTEAFF.